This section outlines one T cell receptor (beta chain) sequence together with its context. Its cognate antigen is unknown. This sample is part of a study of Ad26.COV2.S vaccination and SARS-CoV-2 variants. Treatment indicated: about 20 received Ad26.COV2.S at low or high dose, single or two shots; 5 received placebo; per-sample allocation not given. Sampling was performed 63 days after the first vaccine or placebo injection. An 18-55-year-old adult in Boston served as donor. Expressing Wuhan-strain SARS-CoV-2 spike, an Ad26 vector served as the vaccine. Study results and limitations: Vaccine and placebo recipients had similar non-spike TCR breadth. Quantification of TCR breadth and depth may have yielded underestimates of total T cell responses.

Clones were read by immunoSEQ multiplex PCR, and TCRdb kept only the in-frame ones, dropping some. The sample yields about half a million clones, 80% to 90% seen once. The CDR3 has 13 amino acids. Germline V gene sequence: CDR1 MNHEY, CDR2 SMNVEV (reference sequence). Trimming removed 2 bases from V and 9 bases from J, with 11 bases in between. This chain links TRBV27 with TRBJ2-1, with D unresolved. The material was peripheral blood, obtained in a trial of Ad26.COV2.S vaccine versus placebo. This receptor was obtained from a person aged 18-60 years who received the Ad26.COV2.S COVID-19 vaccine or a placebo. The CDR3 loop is CASSLNRIGEQFF. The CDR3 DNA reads TGTGCCAGCAGTTTAAACAGAATCGGTGAGCAGTTCTTC.